These T cell receptor beta chains were read from a single sample in a study of somatic mutations in cytotoxic T cells in rheumatoid arthritis. TCRdb keeps only in-frame clones here, not all; method: immunoSEQ multiplex PCR. This repertoire shows just under 30,000 clones, 70% to 90% found once; its top ten account for approximately 9.4%. Sequenced: CD8+ T cells sorted from blood. The origin of the receptors is an adult with rheumatoid arthritis. The CDR3 runs from the conserved cysteine through the conserved F or W. The D gene is left open where the match is weak. Part of the rows lack a size; the others show once, few, many or a class for expanded clones.

>NA|TRBJ2-1|NA|TRBV25-1
TGTGCCAGCCAGGGGGGCAATGAGCAGTTCTTC
CASQGGNEQFF
>NA|TRBJ1-5|NA|TRBV6-5
TGTGCCAGCAGTAAACCGGGACACAATCAGCCCCAGCATTTT
CASSKPGHNQPQHF
>TRBD1|TRBJ2-1|few|TRBV4-1
TGCGCCAGCAGCCTTGGGACAGTGGGGACAAATGAGCAGTTCTTC
CASSLGTVGTNEQFF
>TRBD1|TRBJ2-7|NA|TRBV7-2
TGTGCCAGCAGCCTCTACTCCGGGACAGGGAGCTACGAGCAGTACTTC
CASSLYSGTGSYEQYF
>NA|TRBJ2-5|NA|TRBV11-2
TGTGCCAGCAGCTTAGGGTACGGGGATCAAGAGACCCAGTACTTC
CASSLGYGDQETQYF
>NA|TRBJ2-3|NA|TRBV7-2
TGTGCCAGCAGCTTATATGGTGGGGTCAGCACAGATACGCAGTATTTT
CASSLYGGVSTDTQYF
>TRBD1|TRBJ2-7|NA|TRBV4-1
TGCGCCAGCAGCTCATATCCGGGACAGGGAAGCGAGCAGTACTTC
CASSSYPGQGSEQYF
>TRBD1|TRBJ2-1|NA|TRBV6-6
TGTGCCAGCAGTTTGGGACAGCTTATTTACAATGAGCAGTTCTTC
CASSLGQLIYNEQFF
>TRBD1|TRBJ1-2|NA|TRBV4-3
TGCGCCAGCAGCCAGGCGGACAGGGATGCTTATGGCTACACCTTC
CASSQADRDAYGYTF
>NA|TRBJ2-2|NA|TRBV5-6
TGTGCCAGCAGCTTTTCGGCCGGGGAGCTGTTTTTT
CASSFSAGELFF
>TRBD1|TRBJ2-6|NA|TRBV4-1
TGCGCCAGCAGCCAATTGAAGGGACAGGGGAAGAACTCTGGGGCCAACGTCCTGACTTTC
CASSQLKGQGKNSGANVLTF
>NA|TRBJ1-2|NA|TRBV6-6
TGTGCCAGCAGTTACTCACCCCACTCCAGTAATGGCTACACCTTC
CASSYSPHSSNGYTF
>NA|TRBJ1-2|NA|TRBV13
TGTGCCAGCAGCTTAGGGCGGGGTACCAATGGCTACACCTTC
CASSLGRGTNGYTF
>NA|TRBJ1-1|NA|TRBV12-5
TGTGCTAGTGGTTTGGGCTTGAACACTGAAGCTTTCTTT
CASGLGLNTEAFF
>TRBD2|TRBJ2-1|once|TRBV7-9
TGTGCCAGCAGCCAAGGGACTAGTCTTCAGTTCTTC
CASSQGTSLQFF
>TRBD1|TRBJ2-1|NA|TRBV30
TGTGCCTGGGGGGGACAGGCCTACAATGAGCAGTTCTTC
CAWGGQAYNEQFF
>NA|TRBJ2-2|NA|TRBV6-5
TGTGCCAGCAGTTACCCCCCCGGGGAGCTGTTTTTT
CASSYPPGELFF
>TRBD1|TRBJ2-1|NA|TRBV5-4
TGTGCCAGCAGCTTGATGGCAGGGGGTCCCAATGAGCAGTTCTTC
CASSLMAGGPNEQFF
>NA|TRBJ2-4|NA|TRBV9
TGTGCCAGCAGCGGACAGGGGACTAGGAAAAACATTCAGTACTTC
CASSGQGTRKNIQYF
>TRBD2|TRBJ2-1|NA|TRBV27
TGTGCCAGCAGTTTGTGGACTAGCGGGAGGTCCGAGCAGTTCTTC
CASSLWTSGRSEQFF
>NA|TRBJ1-1|NA|TRBV29-1
TGCAGCGTTGCGGGGTTTTTGGGGGGTGAAGCTTTCTTT
CSVAGFLGGEAFF
>NA|TRBJ2-2|NA|TRBV9
TGTGCCAGCAGCGAATCGACCCTCGGGGGCGGCGTAGCCACCGGGGAGCTGTTTTTT
CASSESTLGGGVATGELFF
>NA|TRBJ2-7|NA|TRBV25-1
TGTGCCAGCAGTGCCCAGGGTAACGAGCAGTACTTC
CASSAQGNEQYF
>NA|TRBJ2-1|NA|TRBV7-6
TGTGCCAGCAGCTTAGGCCAGAACTCCTACAATGAGCAGTTCTTC
CASSLGQNSYNEQFF
>NA|TRBJ1-2|once|TRBV6-5
TGTGCCAGCAGTTTTGGGGCGCTACGTGGCTACACCTTC
CASSFGALRGYTF